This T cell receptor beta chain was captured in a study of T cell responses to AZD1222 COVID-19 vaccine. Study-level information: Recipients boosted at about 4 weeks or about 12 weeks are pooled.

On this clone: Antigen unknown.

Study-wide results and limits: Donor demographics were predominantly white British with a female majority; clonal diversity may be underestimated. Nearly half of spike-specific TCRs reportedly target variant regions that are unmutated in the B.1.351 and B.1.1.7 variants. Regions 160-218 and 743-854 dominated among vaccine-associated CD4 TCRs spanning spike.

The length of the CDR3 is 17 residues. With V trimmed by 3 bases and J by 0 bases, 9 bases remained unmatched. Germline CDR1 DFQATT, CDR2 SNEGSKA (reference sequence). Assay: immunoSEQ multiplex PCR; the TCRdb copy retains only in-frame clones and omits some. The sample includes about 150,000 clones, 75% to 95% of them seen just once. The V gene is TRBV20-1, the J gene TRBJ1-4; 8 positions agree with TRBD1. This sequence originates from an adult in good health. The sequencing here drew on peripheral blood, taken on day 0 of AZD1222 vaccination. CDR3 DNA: TGCAGTGCTAGTGGCCAGGGGGCCCCTTCAACTAATGAAAAACTGTTTTTT. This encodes CSASGQGAPSTNEKLFF.